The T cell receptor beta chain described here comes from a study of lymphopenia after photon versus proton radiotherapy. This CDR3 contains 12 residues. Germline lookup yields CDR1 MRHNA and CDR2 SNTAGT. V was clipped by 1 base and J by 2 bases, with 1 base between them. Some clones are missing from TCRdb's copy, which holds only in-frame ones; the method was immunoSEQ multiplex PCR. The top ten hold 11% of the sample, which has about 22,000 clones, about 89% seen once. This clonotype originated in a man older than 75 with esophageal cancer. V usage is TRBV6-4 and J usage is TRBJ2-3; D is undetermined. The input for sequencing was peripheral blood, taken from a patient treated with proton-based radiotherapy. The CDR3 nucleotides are TGTGCCAGCAGTGACTACACAGATACGCAGTATTTT. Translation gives CASSDYTDTQYF.